Listed below are T cell receptor beta chains from one sample, sequenced in a study of shared clonotypes between healthy human individuals. Only in-frame clones appear in the TCRdb table, and some are missing; sequencing was by immunoSEQ multiplex PCR. The sample consists of about 2,100,000 clones, roughly 91% of them appearing once. The sequenced material came from naive CD8+ T cells from PBMCs. The source is a man between 18 and 35 years old in good health. Some clones in this sample may be carry-over from other donors' samples. CDR3s include the opening cysteine and the closing phenylalanine or tryptophan. Fields, in order: clone size, V gene, J gene, D gene, CDR3 DNA, CDR3 protein. The D gene is left open where the match is weak. Size is stated for part of the rows, as once, few or many counts, or as a class when the clone is expanded.

NA	TRBV5-6	TRBJ2-7	TRBD1	TGTGCCAGCAGCTGGGACAGGACTTATGAGCAGTACTTC	CASSWDRTYEQYF
NA	TRBV29-1	TRBJ1-2	NA	TGCAGCGTTGATTCTGGGGCGGGAGACTATGGCTACACCTTC	CSVDSGAGDYGYTF
NA	TRBV27	TRBJ1-4	TRBD1	TGTGCCAGCAAGTTCCAGGGGGTGAGCGAAAAACTGTTTTTT	CASKFQGVSEKLFF
NA	TRBV5-1	TRBJ2-7	TRBD2	TGCGCCAGCAGCTTGGGCCTCCCTAGCGGGAGTCTCCACGAGCAGTACTTC	CASSLGLPSGSLHEQYF
NA	TRBV6-5	TRBJ1-1	NA	TGTGCCAGCAGTTACGGGGGGAACTCGAACACTGAAGCTTTCTTT	CASSYGGNSNTEAFF
NA	TRBV11-2	TRBJ2-1	NA	TGTGCCAGCGCCCTTTTTGGCGACAATGAGCAGTTCTTC	CASALFGDNEQFF
NA	TRBV7-8	TRBJ2-1	TRBD2	TGTGCCAGCAGCTTAGAGGGACTAGCCCTCAATGAGCAGTTCTTC	CASSLEGLALNEQFF
NA	TRBV27	TRBJ1-2	NA	TGTGCCAGCAGTTTAAAAGGGAGGGGCTATGGCTACACCTTC	CASSLKGRGYGYTF
NA	TRBV6-5	TRBJ1-5	TRBD1	TGTGCCAGCAGACAGGACAGGGCGGGCAATCAGCCCCAGCATTTT	CASRQDRAGNQPQHF
NA	TRBV30	TRBJ2-7	NA	TGTGCCTGGACAGGGGGAGGCGAGCAGTACTTC	CAWTGGGEQYF
once	TRBV6-5	TRBJ2-7	NA	TGTGCCAGCAGTCCCAGAGGGACCGAGCAGTACTTC	CASSPRGTEQYF
NA	TRBV27	TRBJ2-5	NA	TGTGCCAGCAGTCCTAACCGAAAAGAGACCCAGTACTTC	CASSPNRKETQYF
NA	TRBV7-9	TRBJ2-5	TRBD2	TGTGCCAGCAGCCCGGCGGGACTAGCGGGAGGGCCGAGGGAGACCCAGTACTTC	CASSPAGLAGGPRETQYF
NA	TRBV30	TRBJ2-6	NA	TGTGCCTGGAGTGTAGGGCGAGCTGGGGCCAACGTCCTGACTTTC	CAWSVGRAGANVLTF
NA	TRBV9	TRBJ1-3	NA	TGTGCCAGCAGCGTAGTTGGAGTTCGGGGTGACACCATATATTTT	CASSVVGVRGDTIYF
once	TRBV7-2	TRBJ2-5	NA	TGTGCCAGCAGCTTAGATTGGGGGAGCCAAGAGACCCAGTACTTC	CASSLDWGSQETQYF
NA	TRBV11-2	TRBJ2-1	TRBD2	TGTGCCAGCAGCATTAGCGGGACCAGCTCCTACAATGAGCAGTTCTTC	CASSISGTSSYNEQFF
NA	TRBV29-1	TRBJ2-7	NA	TGCAGCGTTGGTAGTTCCTACGAGCAGTACTTC	CSVGSSYEQYF
NA	TRBV7-3	TRBJ1-2	NA	TGTGCCAGCAGCTTAAGAAGGTCAACAGGGATGGATGGCTACACCTTC	CASSLRRSTGMDGYTF
NA	TRBV28	TRBJ2-1	NA	TGTGCCAGCAGTTTATTGGCGGGAAACTCTTACAATGAGCAGTTCTTC	CASSLLAGNSYNEQFF
once	TRBV13	TRBJ2-5	TRBD2	TGTGCCAGCAGCCCGCCGGGACTAGCGGACCAAGAGACCCAGTACTTC	CASSPPGLADQETQYF
NA	TRBV27	TRBJ1-1	NA	TGTGCCAGCAGTTTATGGGGTGGGGGAACTGAAGCTTTCTTT	CASSLWGGGTEAFF
NA	TRBV27	TRBJ1-6	NA	TGTGCCAGCAGTCCCCTGAGGGACCCAAATTCACCCCTCCACTTT	CASSPLRDPNSPLHF
NA	TRBV9	TRBJ2-7	NA	TGTGCCAGCAGCGTAGCATACGAGCAGTACTTC	CASSVAYEQYF
NA	TRBV11-2	TRBJ1-2	TRBD1	TGTGCCAGCAGCACCAAAGTGCGGACAGGGACTAACTATGGCTACACCTTC	CASSTKVRTGTNYGYTF
NA	TRBV18	TRBJ2-1	NA	TGTGCCAGCTCCCTCGTCGAGGGTCAATACAATGAGCAGTTCTTC	CASSLVEGQYNEQFF
NA	TRBV5-1	TRBJ1-1	TRBD1	TGCGCCAGCAGCTGGGGACAGGGGGGCGGCACTGAAGCTTTCTTT	CASSWGQGGGTEAFF
NA	TRBV7-9	TRBJ1-2	TRBD1	TGTGCCAGCAGCTTAGAGATGGTACCGGGACAGGGGGATGGCTACACCTTC	CASSLEMVPGQGDGYTF
once	TRBV6-6	TRBJ2-1	NA	TGTGCCAGCAGTTACTCTGGCTCCTACAATGAGCAGTTCTTC	CASSYSGSYNEQFF
NA	TRBV9	TRBJ2-2	NA	TGTGCCAGCAGCGTCACTAGGACCCCACCCCTGTCTCGGAACACCGGGGAGCTGTTTTTT	CASSVTRTPPLSRNTGELFF
NA	TRBV18	TRBJ2-1	NA	TGTGCCAGCTCACCACAGGGCTATTGGAATGAGCAGTTCTTC	CASSPQGYWNEQFF
NA	TRBV10-3	TRBJ2-3	TRBD2	TGTGCCATCAGTTACGGGACTAGCGTTATTGCAGATACGCAGTATTTT	CAISYGTSVIADTQYF
NA	TRBV7-3	TRBJ2-1	NA	TGTGCCAGCAGCCCGCACGGCGGGGAATCCAATGAGCAGTTCTTC	CASSPHGGESNEQFF
NA	TRBV7-9	TRBJ2-1	NA	TGTGCCAGCAGCTTAGCCCAGGGCTACTACAATGAGCAGTTCTTC	CASSLAQGYYNEQFF
once	TRBV5-4	TRBJ2-1	TRBD2	TGTGCCAGCAGCTTGGGGGATTTCAGCGGGAGCTACAATGAGCAGTTCTTC	CASSLGDFSGSYNEQFF
NA	TRBV19	TRBJ2-1	NA	TGTGCCAGTAGTATTTCCGGGGCTAGCTCCTACAATGAGCAGTTCTTC	CASSISGASSYNEQFF
NA	TRBV19	TRBJ2-7	TRBD2	TGTGCCAGTAGTACCACTAGCGGGGCCTCCTACGAGCAGTACTTC	CASSTTSGASYEQYF
once	TRBV7-9	TRBJ2-3	TRBD1	TGTGCCAGCAGCTTCCGGGACAGGGGGCGCACAGATACGCAGTATTTT	CASSFRDRGRTDTQYF
NA	TRBV6-5	TRBJ2-7	NA	TGTGCCAGCAGTTATCGTAAGGAGGGAAACGAGCAGTACTTC	CASSYRKEGNEQYF
NA	TRBV30	TRBJ2-3	NA	TGTGCCTGGTGGGCCGGGGGCGATACGCAGTATTTT	CAWWAGGDTQYF
once	TRBV5-4	TRBJ2-2	TRBD2	TGTGCCAGCAGCTGGACGGGGGGGACCGGGGAGCTGTTTTTT	CASSWTGGTGELFF
once	TRBV5-1	TRBJ2-1	NA	TGCGCCAGCAGCGAAGGGCCCGACAGGGGGTACATCGGGAGGGCCGGAGGTGAGCAGTTCTTC	CASSEGPDRGYIGRAGGEQFF
once	TRBV5-6	TRBJ1-3	NA	TGTGCCAGCAGCTTGGGGGCACTCGGAAACACCATATATTTT	CASSLGALGNTIYF
NA	TRBV28	TRBJ1-1	NA	TGTGCCAGCAGTGAAACAGGGTATGACACTGAAGCTTTCTTT	CASSETGYDTEAFF
NA	TRBV7-9	TRBJ2-7	NA	TGTGCCAGCAGCTTAACAAACCCCGGGGTCGAGCAGTACTTC	CASSLTNPGVEQYF
NA	TRBV28	TRBJ1-1	NA	TGTGCCAGCAGTTTAAATAGTGTTACCGGGGCTGAAGCTTTCTTT	CASSLNSVTGAEAFF